Presented here are 8 T cell receptor beta chains from one specimen sequenced in a study of shared clonotypes between healthy human individuals. Using immunoSEQ multiplex PCR, the repertoire was profiled, and TCRdb retains in-frame clones only, with some absent. The sample lists roughly 2.4 million clones; approximately 94% were seen once. The specimen sequenced was naive CD4+ T cells sorted from blood. Subset noted: CD45RA+ positively selected. The receptors come from a man between 18 and 29 years old in good health.

Worth noting for this clone: At the DNA level, this CDR3 is encoded by other sequences in the same sample as well. The CDR3 sequence: CASSSPSYEQYF. DNA for the CDR3: TGCGCCAGCAGCTCCCCCTCGTACGAGCAGTACTTC. This chain joins TRBV5-1 and TRBJ2-7; D ambiguous. The length of the CDR3 is 12 residues. Trimming left V 3 bases short and J 4 bases short, with 8 bases between. Germline V gene data show CDR1 as SGHRS and CDR2 as YFSETQ.

The chain joins TRBV4-2 to TRBJ1-1; the match to TRBD1 covers 8 bases. The CDR3 sequence is 16 residues long. After removal of 3 bases from V and 5 bases from J, the junction contained 11 bases not matched to a gene. Germline V gene lookup returns CDR1 LGHNA and CDR2 YNFKEQ. The CDR3 nucleotides are TGTGCCAGCAGCCAGGACCCGGGACAGGTACAAACTGAAGCTTTCTTT. This sequence encodes CASSQDPGQVQTEAFF.

This clone occurred once. This sequence joins TRBV6-1 and TRBJ2-7; D perhaps matches TRBD1 (5 bases). The germline gives CDR1 MNHNS, CDR2 SASEGT. Trimming shortened V by 3 bases and J by 3 bases, and 12 bases separated the two germline ends. The CDR3 loop spans 14 amino acids. In DNA form, the CDR3 reads TGTGCCAGCAGTGACCCTCTGACAGACTACGAGCAGTACTTC. It codes for CASSDPLTDYEQYF.

This clone appeared once. This sample also contains other DNA sequences that code for the same CDR3. DNA of the CDR3: TGTGCCAGCAGCTCGCGACGAGGCACTGAAGCTTTCTTT. Translating it yields CASSSRRGTEAFF. V gene TRBV7-2 combines with J gene TRBJ1-1; no clear D gene. CDR3 length: 13 residues. Looked up from germline, CDR1 is SGHTA and CDR2 is FQGNSA. Trimming removed 4 bases at V and 4 bases at J, with 10 bases between. Using reference TRBV7-2 and TRBJ1-1 for the parts outside the CDR3, the full variable domain is GAGVSQSPSNKVTEKGKDVELRCDPISGHTALYWYRQSLGQGLEFLIYFQGNSAPDKSGLPSDRFSAERTGGSVSTLTIQRTQQEDSAVYLCASSSRRGTEAFFGQGTRLTVV.

The chain couples TRBV19 to TRBJ2-2; tentatively, D is TRBD2 (5 bases). The CDR3 spans 13 residues. From germline, CDR1 is LNHDA and CDR2 SQIVND (reference sequence). The V end was cut by 9 bases, the J end by 5 bases, with 13 bases between. DNA of the CDR3: TGTGCCAGCAAAGAGGGCGGGACCGGGGAGCTGTTTTTT. Translation gives CASKEGGTGELFF.

The gene calls are TRBV5-8 and TRBJ2-5; 7 nucleotides align to TRBD1. The CDR3 is 18 residues long. In germline, CDR1 is SGHTS, CDR2 YDEGEE. The V segment lost 4 bases and the J segment 5 bases; nucleotides outside the gene matches: 20. CDR3 DNA: TGTGCCAGCAGCCCTTACGAACGGACAGGCCCCGGGATGGAGACCCAGTACTTC. Protein sequence: CASSPYERTGPGMETQYF.

J is TRBJ1-2 and V is TRBV10-3, with D perhaps TRBD1 (5 bases). The CDR3 extends over 15 amino acids. From germline, CDR1 is ENHRY and CDR2 SYGVKD. The ends were cut back, 0 bases at V and 8 bases at J, with 16 bases in the middle. CDR3 loop: CAISESIGELRGYTF. CDR3 DNA: TGTGCCATCAGTGAGTCAATAGGGGAGTTGAGGGGCTACACCTTC.

V and J are TRBV27 and TRBJ1-4; 8 bases map to TRBD1. V lost 6 bases and J lost 5; bases outside the gene matches: 5. The germline V gene encodes CDR1 MNHEY and CDR2 SMNVEV (reference sequence). CDR3 length: 14 residues. CDR3 nucleotides: TGTGCCAGCAGCTGGACAGGGCCGAATGAAAAACTGTTTTTT. Amino acid sequence: CASSWTGPNEKLFF.